This TCR beta chain is drawn from a study of type 1 regulatory T cells. Germline trimming cut 6 bases from V and 3 bases from J; bases unmatched to any gene: 8. This CDR3 spans 15 amino acids. Per the germline V gene, CDR1 is MNHNY and CDR2 is SVGAGI (reference sequence). Regarding this clonotype: Antigen: not known.

Graft donor-derived T-allo10 cells were described as host-alloantigen-specific, anergic, and alloantigen-specifically suppressive. TCRdb itself ran the reads through MiXCR, one entry per CDR3 protein. The data show fewer than 70,000 distinct CDR3 sequences, with nearly 65% seen just once and 7.6% held by the top ten. The receptor was derived from a human donor in good health. Sequencing was performed on cultured T cells, either the whole culture or a sorted T cell fraction (not recorded which). Subset meaning: Tr1-enriched cell product generated in vitro against host alloantigens. The chain links TRBV6-6 to TRBJ1-3; 7 positions match TRBD1. The CDR3 DNA follows: TGTGCCAGCAGCAGAACAGGGGTGGGTGGAAACACCATATATTTT. Residues: CASSRTGVGGNTIYF.